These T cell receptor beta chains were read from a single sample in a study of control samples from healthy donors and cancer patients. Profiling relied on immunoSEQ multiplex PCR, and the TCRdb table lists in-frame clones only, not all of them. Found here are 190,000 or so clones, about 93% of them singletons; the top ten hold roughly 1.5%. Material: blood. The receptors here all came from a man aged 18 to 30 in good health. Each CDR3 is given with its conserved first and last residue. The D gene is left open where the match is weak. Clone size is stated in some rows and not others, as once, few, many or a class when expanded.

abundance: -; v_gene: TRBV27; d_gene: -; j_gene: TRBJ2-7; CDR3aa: CASTQQGRLGYEQYF; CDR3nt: TGTGCCAGCACCCAACAGGGCCGCCTAGGATACGAGCAGTACTTC
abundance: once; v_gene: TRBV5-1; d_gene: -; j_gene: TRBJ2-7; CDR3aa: CASSLEGSYYEQYF; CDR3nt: TGCGCCAGCAGCTTGGAAGGGAGCTACTACGAGCAGTACTTC
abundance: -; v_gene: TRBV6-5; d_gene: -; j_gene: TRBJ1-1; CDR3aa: CASSRTKGTEAFF; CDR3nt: TGTGCCAGCAGCCGGACAAAGGGGACTGAAGCTTTCTTT
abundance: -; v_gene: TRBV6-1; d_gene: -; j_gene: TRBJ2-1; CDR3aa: CASSEGTGGPLF; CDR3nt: TGTGCCAGCAGTGAGGGGACGGGGGGCCCTCTCTTC
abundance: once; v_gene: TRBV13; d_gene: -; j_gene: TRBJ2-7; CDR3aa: CASSLDSPYEQYF; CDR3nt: TGTGCCAGCAGCTTAGACTCCCCCTACGAGCAGTACTTC
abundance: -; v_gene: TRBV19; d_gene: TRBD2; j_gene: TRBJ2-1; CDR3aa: CATEPSGSYNEQFF; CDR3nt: TGTGCCACAGAACCTAGCGGATCCTACAATGAGCAGTTCTTC
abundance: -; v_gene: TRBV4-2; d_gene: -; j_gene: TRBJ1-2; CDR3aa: CASSQDKGSNYGYTF; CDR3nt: TGTGCCAGCAGCCAAGATAAGGGTTCTAACTATGGCTACACCTTC
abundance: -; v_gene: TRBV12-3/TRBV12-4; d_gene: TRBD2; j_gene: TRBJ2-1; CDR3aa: CASVGRLAREQFF; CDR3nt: TGTGCCAGCGTTGGTAGACTAGCCCGCGAGCAGTTCTTC
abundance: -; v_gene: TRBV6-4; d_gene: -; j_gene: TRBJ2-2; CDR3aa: CASKDIAAGGTGELFF; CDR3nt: TGTGCCAGCAAGGACATAGCGGCAGGGGGGACCGGGGAGCTGTTTTTT
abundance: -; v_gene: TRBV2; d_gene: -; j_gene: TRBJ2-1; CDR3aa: CASSAYNEQFF; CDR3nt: TGTGCCAGCAGTGCGTACAATGAGCAGTTCTTC
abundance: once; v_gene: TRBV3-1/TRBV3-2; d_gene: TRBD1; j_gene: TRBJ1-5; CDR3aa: CARPTGDNQPQHF; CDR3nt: TGTGCCAGACCCACAGGGGACAATCAGCCCCAGCATTTT
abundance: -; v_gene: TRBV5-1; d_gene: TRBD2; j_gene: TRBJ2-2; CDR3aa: CASSVLAGGANTGELFF; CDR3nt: TGCGCCAGCAGCGTATTAGCGGGGGGCGCGAACACCGGGGAGCTGTTTTTT
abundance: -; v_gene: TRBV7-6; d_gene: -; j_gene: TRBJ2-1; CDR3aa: CASSLVGLTNNEQFF; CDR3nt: TGTGCCAGCAGCTTAGTCGGTCTTACTAACAATGAGCAGTTCTTC
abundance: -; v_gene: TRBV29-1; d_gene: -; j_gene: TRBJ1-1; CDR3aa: CSVGSPNTEAFF; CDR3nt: TGCAGCGTTGGGAGCCCGAACACTGAAGCTTTCTTT
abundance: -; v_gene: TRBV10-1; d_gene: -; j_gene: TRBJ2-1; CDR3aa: CASSESETRFYNEQFF; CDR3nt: TGCGCCAGCAGTGAGTCGGAAACTAGATTCTACAATGAGCAGTTCTTC
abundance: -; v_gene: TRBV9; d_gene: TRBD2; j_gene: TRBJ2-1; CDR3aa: CASSVFGGADDEQFF; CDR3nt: TGTGCCAGCAGCGTTTTCGGGGGGGCCGACGATGAGCAGTTCTTC
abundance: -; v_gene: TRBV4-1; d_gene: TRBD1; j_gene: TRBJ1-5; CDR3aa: CASSQDGRTGLQPQHF; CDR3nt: TGCGCCAGCAGCCAAGATGGGCGGACAGGTCTTCAGCCCCAGCATTTT
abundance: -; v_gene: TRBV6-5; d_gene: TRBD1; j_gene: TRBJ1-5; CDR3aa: CASSYTGTGGGQPQHF; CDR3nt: TGTGCCAGCAGTTACACCGGGACAGGGGGTGGGCAGCCCCAGCATTTT
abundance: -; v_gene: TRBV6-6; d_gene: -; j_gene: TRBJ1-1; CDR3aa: CASSYSEDSTYTEAFF; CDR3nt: TGTGCCAGCAGTTACTCGGAAGACTCTACCTACACTGAAGCTTTCTTT
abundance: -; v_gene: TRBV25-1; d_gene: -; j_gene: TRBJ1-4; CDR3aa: CASARQAGEKLFF; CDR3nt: TGTGCCAGCGCTAGACAGGCGGGTGAAAAACTGTTTTTT
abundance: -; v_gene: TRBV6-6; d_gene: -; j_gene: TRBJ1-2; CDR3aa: CASSQRTRGQRQGENYGYTF; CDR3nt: TGTGCCAGCAGTCAACGTACCCGGGGGCAGCGCCAAGGTGAAAACTATGGCTACACCTTC
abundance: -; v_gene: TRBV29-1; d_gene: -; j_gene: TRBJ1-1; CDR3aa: CSGYQMNTEAFF; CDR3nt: TGCAGCGGGTACCAGATGAACACTGAAGCTTTCTTT
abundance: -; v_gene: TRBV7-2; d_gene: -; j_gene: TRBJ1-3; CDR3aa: CASSLTGSGNTIYF; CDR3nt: TGTGCCAGCAGCTTAACGGGGTCTGGAAACACCATATATTTT
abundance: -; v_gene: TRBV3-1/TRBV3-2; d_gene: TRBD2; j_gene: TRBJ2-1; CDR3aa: CASRKLAGEGEQFF; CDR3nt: TGTGCCAGCAGGAAACTAGCGGGGGAAGGAGAGCAGTTCTTC
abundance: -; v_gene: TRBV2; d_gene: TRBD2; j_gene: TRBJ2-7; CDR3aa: CASSATSGGPGEQYF; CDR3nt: TGTGCCAGCAGCGCGACTAGCGGGGGTCCCGGCGAGCAGTACTTC
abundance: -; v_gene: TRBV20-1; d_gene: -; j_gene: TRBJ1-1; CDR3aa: CSASGQFLTEAFF; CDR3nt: TGCAGTGCTAGTGGACAGTTCCTCACTGAAGCTTTCTTT
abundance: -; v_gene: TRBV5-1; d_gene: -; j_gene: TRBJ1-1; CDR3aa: CASSLDGVGTEAFF; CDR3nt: TGCGCCAGCAGCTTGGATGGAGTAGGCACTGAAGCTTTCTTT
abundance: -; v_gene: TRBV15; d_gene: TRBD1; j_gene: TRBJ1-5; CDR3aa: CATSREGGQVSNQPQHF; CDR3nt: TGTGCCACCAGCAGGGAAGGTGGACAGGTTAGCAATCAGCCCCAGCATTTT